This passage covers 17 T cell receptor beta chains from one sample sequenced in a study of T cells in Graves' hyperthyroidism and ophthalmopathy (dated by TCRdb to between 2019 and 2020). Library generation was performed with multiplex PCR. The reads were generated on an Illumina HiSeq 2000. The TCR beta CDR3 regions were amplified from RNA transcripts. A first-round RT-PCR of the TCR CDR3 used the HTBI primer set with the Qiagen OneStep RT-PCR kit. The public reads were reanalyzed by TCRdb: fastp trimming at Q25, MiXCR alignment, in-frame beta chains only. Rows with one shared CDR3 protein collapse into an entry with the most common genes and DNA. Across this sample there are approximately 410,000 distinct CDR3 sequences, with under 15% seen only once. Jointly, the top ten make up less than 15% of the sample. The sample was blood. The receptor source for this set is a man between 18 and 35 years old with Graves' ophthalmopathy.

About this clonotype itself: Just one base apart from a much larger clone, this may be a read error. This chain uses TRBV5-1 with TRBJ2-3; D possibly corresponds to TRBD2 (6 bases). Germline CDR1 reads SGHRS; CDR2 reads YFSETQ. Trimming shortened V by 0 bases and J by 1 base, and 9 bases separated the two germline ends. The CDR3 is 15 amino acids. For the CDR3, the DNA is TGCGCCAGCAGCTTGGAACCGGGGGGCACAGATACGCAGTATTTT. Amino acid sequence: CASSLEPGGTDTQYF.

This clonotype came up many times. The rearrangement joins TRBV12-3 or TRBV12-4 to TRBJ2-7, with TRBD1 matching over 7 bases. The J segment lost 3 bases and the V segment lost 6 bases, leaving 14 bases of the junction unmatched. The CDR3 is 16 residues long. In nucleotides, the CDR3 is TGTGCCAGCAGCTCCACCAACAGGGGAGCTATCTACGAGCAGTACTTC. This gives the protein CASSSTNRGAIYEQYF.

This clonotype was seen at least ten times. This sequence joins TRBV5-1 and TRBJ2-3, with a possible D match to TRBD2 (6 bases). The CDR3 consists of 16 residues. The germline V gene has CDR1 SGHRS and CDR2 YFSETQ. The V and J ends lost 4 bases and 0 bases respectively, with 15 bases between them. CDR3 residues: CASSGRSEGSTDTQYF. The CDR3 bases are TGCGCCAGCAGCGGGCGATCGGAGGGTAGCACAGATACGCAGTATTTT.

Only a few counts were recorded for this clonotype. J is TRBJ1-3 and V is TRBV7-8; 8 bases match TRBD1. The germline gives CDR1 SGHVS, CDR2 FQNEAQ. The CDR3 totals 15 residues. V lost 4 bases to trimming and J lost 4 bases; unmatched junction nucleotides: 6. The CDR3 DNA follows: TGTGCCAGCAGCTCTGACAGGGGCCCCGGAAACACCATATATTTT. Translated, it gives CASSSDRGPGNTIYF.

The chain uses TRBV20-1 and TRBJ2-1; 9 bases fit TRBD2. The CDR3 contains 12 residues. Trimming cost V 8 bases and J 6 bases; bases outside gene matches: 5. Germline V gene sequence: CDR1 DFQATT, CDR2 SNEGSKA (reference sequence). The CDR3 here is CSPGLAPNEQFF. CDR3 sequence (DNA): TGCAGTCCGGGACTAGCCCCCAATGAGCAGTTCTTC.

This clonotype was counted between two and nine times. This sequence joins TRBV30 and TRBJ2-7, with 9 bases that match TRBD1. The V gene's germline CDR1 is GTSNPN and CDR2 SVGIG (reference sequence). This CDR3 has 14 amino acids. V dropped 3 bases and J dropped 5; count of bases not matched to a gene: 8. CDR3 loop: CAWSGGQGRNEQYF. The CDR3 nucleotides are TGTGCCTGGAGCGGGGGACAGGGCCGAAACGAGCAGTACTTC.

This clonotype has just a few counts. An end of the junction differs from the germline gene, which may be a read error. The chain links TRBV20-1 to TRBJ1-1; D is undetermined. CDR3 length equals 15 residues. The V gene's germline CDR1 is DFQATT and CDR2 SNEGSKA (reference sequence). In DNA, the CDR3 is TGCAGTGCTGGAGATCTCCCCGCTCGGAACACTGAAGCTTTCTTT. Protein sequence: CSAGDLPARNTEAFF.

Comments on this clonotype: Just one base apart from a much larger clone, this may be a read error. This chain connects TRBV12-3 or TRBV12-4 to TRBJ1-5; D is perhaps TRBD1 (6 bases). The CDR3 consists of 13 residues. The V gene lost 7 bases and the J gene lost 7 bases, with 14 bases spanning the gap. The CDR3 DNA reads as TGTGCCAGCACCGCAGGGGACCCCCAGCCCCAGCATTTT. Amino acid sequence: CASTAGDPQPQHF.

In this sample, this clonotype turned up many times. The chain is built from TRBV6-1 and TRBJ2-7; a weak D match, TRBD2 (5 bases). Deletions cut 6 bases from V and 2 bases from J, with 14 bases between. In germline, CDR1 is MNHNS, CDR2 SASEGT. The CDR3 is 14 amino acids. CDR3 sequence: CASRVAATTYEQYF. In DNA, the CDR3 is TGTGCCAGCAGGGTGGCAGCGACTACCTACGAGCAGTACTTC.

The V and J genes are TRBV20-1 and TRBJ1-6, with D tentatively TRBD1 (6 bases). V was trimmed by 2 bases and J by 9 bases, leaving 17 bases between them. This CDR3 contains 15 residues. CDR1 and CDR2 (germline): DFQATT, SNEGSKA (reference sequence). Written as DNA, the CDR3 is TGCAGTGCTAGACCCTGGGGGCCCTATGTTTCACCCCTCCACTTT. It yields the protein CSARPWGPYVSPLHF.

This clonotype was counted at least ten times. The rearrangement uses TRBV20-1 and TRBJ2-1; D is possibly TRBD1 (6 bases). CDR1 is DFQATT, CDR2 SNEGSKA, per germline (reference sequence). The CDR3 has 14 residues. V was shortened by 1 base and J by 8 bases, with 15 bases between the two germline ends. CDR3 DNA sequence: TGCAGTGCTAGAGCCCAGGGGCCTGGGGATGAGCAGTTCTTC. As protein: CSARAQGPGDEQFF.

The V and J genes are TRBV4-1 and TRBJ2-1; 10 positions agree with TRBD2. Losses at the gene ends were 5 bases for V and 8 bases for J; bases not matched to a gene: 9. The CDR3 extends over 15 amino acids. Germline V gene lookup returns CDR1 MGHRA and CDR2 YSYEKL. The DNA of the CDR3 is TGCGCCAGCAGCTCACCGGGACTAGCGCGCGATGAGCAGTTCTTC. It codes for CASSSPGLARDEQFF.

This clonotype showed up just a few times. The V and J genes are TRBV18 and TRBJ2-3; TRBD2 might be the D (6 bases). Per germline, CDR1 KGHSH and CDR2 LQKENI. V dropped 6 bases and J dropped 1 base, with 20 bases sitting between them. This CDR3 has 17 amino acids. CDR3 sequence (DNA): TGTGCCAGCTCCCCCACGGAGGAGGGAGGCGGCACAGATACGCAGTATTTT. Translating gives CASSPTEEGGGTDTQYF.

This chain connects TRBV19 to TRBJ2-3, with D maybe TRBD2 (6 bases). Trimming stripped 3 bases from V and 0 bases from J, with 10 bases between. CDR3 length equals 15 residues. Looked up from germline, CDR1 is LNHDA and CDR2 is SQIVND (reference sequence). The CDR3 DNA follows: TGTGCCAGTAGTATTGGAGGGGTCAGCACAGATACGCAGTATTTT. Its translation is CASSIGGVSTDTQYF. The full variable domain, completed using reference TRBV19 and TRBJ2-3, is DGGITQSPKYLFRKEGQNVTLSCEQNLNHDAMYWYRQDPGQGLRLIYYSQIVNDFQKGDIAEGYSVSREKKESFPLTVTSAQKNPTAFYLCASSIGGVSTDTQYFGPGTRLTVL.

The CDR3 sequence is CASSPGAGPSYEQYF. As DNA, the CDR3 is TGTGCCAGCAGCCCGGGCGCGGGTCCCTCCTACGAGCAGTACTTC. The chain couples TRBV3-1 to TRBJ2-7; D may be TRBD2 (5 bases). This CDR3 spans 15 amino acids. V lost 4 bases, J lost 0 bases, and 13 bases lay in between. Germline CDR1 LGHDT, CDR2 YNNKEL (reference sequence).

This clonotype occurred many times. DNA of the CDR3: TGTGCCACTACTCTAGCGGGAGAGTACGAGCAGTACTTC. It translates to CATTLAGEYEQYF. The chain carries TRBV6-1 and TRBJ2-7; 10 bases are a match to TRBD2. V shed 10 bases, J shed 4 bases, and the junction held 7 bases outside the gene matches. CDR3 length: 13 residues. The germline gives CDR1 MNHNS, CDR2 SASEGT.

The chain employs TRBV20-1 and TRBJ2-7; D possibly corresponds to TRBD1 (5 bases). The V gene's germline CDR1 is DFQATT and CDR2 SNEGSKA (reference sequence). With 7 bases removed from V and 0 bases from J, the gap between germline ends came to 13 bases. The CDR3 length is 13 residues. Written as DNA, the CDR3 is TGCAGTGGTGGGGCTGGGGCCTCCTACGAGCAGTACTTC. Translated: CSGGAGASYEQYF.